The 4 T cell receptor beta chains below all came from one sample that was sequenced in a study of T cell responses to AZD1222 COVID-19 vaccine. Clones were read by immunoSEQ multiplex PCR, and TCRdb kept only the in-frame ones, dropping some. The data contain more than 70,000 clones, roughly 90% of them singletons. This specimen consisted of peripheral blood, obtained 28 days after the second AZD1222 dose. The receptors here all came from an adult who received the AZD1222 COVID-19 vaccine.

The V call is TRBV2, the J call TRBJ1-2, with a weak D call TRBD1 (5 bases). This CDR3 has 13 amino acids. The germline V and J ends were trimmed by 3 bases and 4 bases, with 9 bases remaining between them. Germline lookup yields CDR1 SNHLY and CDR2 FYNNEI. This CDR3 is CASSDRVTYGYTF. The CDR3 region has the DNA TGTGCCAGCAGTGACAGGGTGACCTATGGCTACACCTTC.

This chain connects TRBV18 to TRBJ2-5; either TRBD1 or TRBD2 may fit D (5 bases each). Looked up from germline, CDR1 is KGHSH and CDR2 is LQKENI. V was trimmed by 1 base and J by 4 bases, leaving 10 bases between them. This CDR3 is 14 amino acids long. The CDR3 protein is CASSPLNGGETQYF. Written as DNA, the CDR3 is TGTGCCAGCTCACCACTGAATGGGGGAGAGACCCAGTACTTC.

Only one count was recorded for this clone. CDR3 bases: TGTGCCAGCAGCTTAGATTGGACTAGCGCGGAGACCCAGTACTTC. Translated: CASSLDWTSAETQYF. The rearrangement links TRBV7-2 to TRBJ2-5; 9 nucleotides agree with TRBD2. The junction had 5 bases not matched to a gene; V was cut back by 1 base and J by 5 bases. Per the germline V gene, CDR1 is SGHTA and CDR2 is FQGNSA. The CDR3 runs 15 residues.

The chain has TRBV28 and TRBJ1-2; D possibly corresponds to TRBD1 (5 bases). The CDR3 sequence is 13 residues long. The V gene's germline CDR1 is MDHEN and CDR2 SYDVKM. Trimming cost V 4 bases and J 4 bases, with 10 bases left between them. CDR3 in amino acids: CASSSGIPYGYTF. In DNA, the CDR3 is TGTGCCAGCAGTTCAGGGATCCCCTATGGCTACACCTTC.